These 3 T cell receptor beta chains came from one sample sequenced in a study of blood T cell repertoires in COVID-19. Libraries were prepared by immunoSEQ multiplex PCR; TCRdb keeps only in-frame clonotypes and omits some of them. Of about 370,000 clones detected, around 87% appear once; the ten largest clones hold roughly 1%. The sequenced sample was PBMCs or T cells enriched from blood (not recorded which). All receptors come from a man aged 18 to 30 who had recovered from COVID-19.

About this clone: Other DNA sequences within the sample encode an identical CDR3. This chain links TRBV9 with TRBJ2-1; D is possibly TRBD1 (6 bases). CDR1 and CDR2 (germline): SGDLS, YYNGEE. This CDR3 region has 13 residues. The V gene lost 0 bases and the J gene lost 9 bases, with 10 bases spanning the gap. CDR3 DNA sequence: TGTGCCAGCAGCGTAGGAGGGGGTAGTGAGCAGTTCTTC. This translates into CASSVGGGSEQFF.

The chain recombines TRBV12-3 or TRBV12-4 with TRBJ2-6; D is uncertain. CDR3 length: 13 residues. Trimming cost V 8 bases and J 3 bases, with 8 bases left between them. The CDR3, as DNA: TGTGCCAGCCTTGTCGTTGGGGCCAACGTCCTGACTTTC. Encoded protein: CASLVVGANVLTF.

The V and J genes are TRBV19 and TRBJ2-1; 7 bases are shared with TRBD2. Trimming removed 1 base from V and 9 bases from J; junction bases left unmatched: 6. The CDR3 runs to 14 residues. The germline V gene has CDR1 LNHDA and CDR2 SQIVND (reference sequence). CDR3 protein: CASSIGSGRGEQFF. CDR3 sequence (DNA): TGTGCCAGTAGTATAGGATCAGGGAGGGGTGAGCAGTTCTTC.